Listed here are 23 T cell receptor beta chains from one sample, sequenced in a study of PD-1 blockade in classical Hodgkin lymphoma (dated by TCRdb to about 2020). Interpreted using the paper, the time point label stands for: cycle 4 day 1 (C4D1), after less than 7 weeks of nivolumab. Every trial patient had relapsed after autologous stem cell transplantation, and cohorts A, B and C differed in prior brentuximab vedotin exposure. The library was generated by the immunoSEQ multiplex PCR assay. TCRdb mirrors the immuneACCESS table, restricted to in-frame sequences. Some clones are absent from its copies; in checked studies, under half trace to an unresolved V gene, and the reason for the others is unknown. Within this sample are approximately 30,000 clones, with over 60% of them counted one time only. The top ten clones comprise approximately 3.6% of the sample. This sample comprised peripheral blood mononuclear cells (PBMCs), obtained before the fourth cycle of nivolumab. Source of these receptors: a human donor with classical Hodgkin lymphoma.

The rearrangement links TRBV6-6 to TRBJ2-7; tentatively, D is TRBD1 (6 bases). V gave up 5 bases and J gave up 5 bases, with 10 bases separating them. The length of the CDR3 is 12 residues. CDR1 MNHNY and CDR2 SVGAGI come from the germline V gene (reference sequence). CDR3 loop: CASSPRDNEQYF. CDR3 in DNA: TGTGCCAGCAGTCCCCGGGACAACGAGCAGTACTTC.

The V call is TRBV19, the J call TRBJ2-7; D remains ambiguous. Trimming left V 6 bases short and J 0 bases short, with 9 bases between. This CDR3 contains 13 residues. Germline V gene sequence: CDR1 LNHDA, CDR2 SQIVND (reference sequence). CDR3 loop: CASSPVGSYEQYF. Here the CDR3 DNA reads TGTGCCAGTAGCCCCGTGGGCTCCTACGAGCAGTACTTC.

This clone has only a few counts. This chain joins TRBV29-1 and TRBJ2-3; D unresolved. Germline V gene lookup returns CDR1 SQVTM and CDR2 ANQGSEA. Trimming took 5 bases from V and 6 from J, leaving 15 bases between them. This CDR3 has 13 amino acids. The CDR3 DNA follows: TGCAGCGTTACTGGCCCCCCTCGGGATACGCAGTATTTT. Amino acid sequence: CSVTGPPRDTQYF.

This chain links TRBV5-1 with TRBJ1-4; D may be TRBD1 (5 bases). Trimming cost V 4 bases and J 7 bases, with 14 bases left between them. This CDR3 region has 14 residues. The germline gives CDR1 SGHRS, CDR2 YFSETQ. The chain's CDR3 is CASSRGLWGEKLFF. As DNA, the CDR3 is TGCGCCAGCAGCCGGGGCCTTTGGGGTGAAAAACTGTTTTTT.

The chain links TRBV2 to TRBJ1-6; 8 positions agree with TRBD1. Germline V gene data show CDR1 as SNHLY and CDR2 as FYNNEI. V dropped 6 bases and J dropped 1; count of bases not matched to a gene: 2. This CDR3 region has 15 residues. CDR3 loop: CASRDRGSYNSPLHF. CDR3 coding DNA: TGTGCCAGCAGAGACAGGGGATCCTATAATTCACCCCTCCACTTT.

V and J are TRBV4-3 and TRBJ2-5; D assignment may be TRBD1 or TRBD2 (5 bases each). This CDR3 comprises 16 residues. V lost 0 bases and J 0 bases, leaving 11 bases between the germline ends. Germline CDR1 reads LGHNA; CDR2 reads YSLEER. The DNA for the CDR3 is TGCGCCAGCAGCCAAGAGATTTGGGGGTACCAAGAGACCCAGTACTTC. It is translated as CASSQEIWGYQETQYF.

This chain connects TRBV6-5 to TRBJ1-4; D gene unclear. The CDR3 runs to 14 residues. V was cut by 6 bases and J by 4 bases, with 12 bases left in between. CDR1 and CDR2 (germline): MNHEY, SVGAGI. This CDR3 is CASRFRAGNEKLFF. CDR3 coding DNA: TGTGCCAGCAGGTTCCGGGCCGGTAATGAAAAACTGTTTTTT.

Written as DNA, the CDR3 is TGTGCCAGCAGCCTCGGGACCGAGGATGAAAAACTGTTTTTT. Translation gives CASSLGTEDEKLFF. The rearrangement joins TRBV5-4 to TRBJ1-4, with a weak D call TRBD1 (5 bases). V lost 4 bases and J lost 6, with 13 bases in between. Germline V lookup: CDR1 SGHNT, CDR2 YYREEE (reference sequence). The CDR3 is 14 amino acids. Using reference TRBV5-4 and TRBJ1-4 for the parts outside the CDR3, the full variable domain is ETGVTQSPTHLIKTRGQQVTLRCSSQSGHNTVSWYQQALGQGPQFIFQYYREEENGRGNFPPRFSGLQFPNYSSELNVNALELDDSALYLCASSLGTEDEKLFFGSGTQLSVL.

This rearrangement joins TRBV25-1 to TRBJ2-3; 11 bases align to TRBD1. With V trimmed by 4 bases and J by 2 bases, 2 bases remained unmatched. The CDR3 is 15 amino acids. Per the germline V gene, CDR1 is MGHDK and CDR2 is SYGVNS. CDR3 DNA: TGTGCCAGCAGTGTGGGACAGGGGGACACAGATACGCAGTATTTT. It specifies CASSVGQGDTDTQYF.

CDR3 residues: CASSIGGDSNQPQHF. In DNA form, the CDR3 reads TGTGCCAGTAGTATAGGGGGGGATAGCAATCAGCCCCAGCATTTT. The rearrangement joins TRBV19 to TRBJ1-5, with TRBD1 as a possible D gene (5 bases). This CDR3 region has 15 residues. Germline V lookup: CDR1 LNHDA, CDR2 SQIVND (reference sequence). V lost 1 base, J lost 0 bases, and 7 bases lay in between.

This rearrangement joins TRBV5-1 to TRBJ2-3; 10 nucleotides match TRBD2. From germline, CDR1 is SGHRS and CDR2 YFSETQ. The CDR3 runs 17 residues. V trimming: 3 bases; J trimming: 1 base; junction bases outside the gene matches: 8. CDR3 residues: CASSSTLGTSGTDTQYF. The CDR3 region has the DNA TGCGCCAGCAGCTCAACCCTCGGGACTAGCGGCACAGATACGCAGTATTTT.

This clone has only one observation. J is TRBJ2-1 and V is TRBV7-2, with TRBD2 identical over 11 bases. Looked up from germline, CDR1 is SGHTA and CDR2 is FQGNSA. V dropped 5 bases and J dropped 4; count of bases not matched to a gene: 10. This CDR3 is built from 17 residues. The CDR3 DNA reads as TGTGCCAGCAGCCCAATAGCGGGAGGGCCCGGGTACAATGAGCAGTTCTTC. Residues: CASSPIAGGPGYNEQFF. Filled out from reference TRBV7-2 and TRBJ2-1, the complete variable domain reads GAGVSQSPSNKVTEKGKDVELRCDPISGHTALYWYRQSLGQGLEFLIYFQGNSAPDKSGLPSDRFSAERTGGSVSTLTIQRTQQEDSAVYLCASSPIAGGPGYNEQFFGPGTRLTVL.

In the case of this clone: The germline gene is not matched at one end of the junction; a read error may be the cause. The V gene is TRBV7-9, the J gene TRBJ2-5; TRBD1 is a possible D gene (6 bases). The germline gives CDR1 SEHNR, CDR2 FQNEAQ (reference sequence). This CDR3 spans 12 amino acids. In DNA form, the CDR3 reads TGTGCCGGCAGGGGTGTTCAAGAGACCCAGTACTTC. Translated, it gives CAGRGVQETQYF. Complete variable domain (other parts from reference TRBV7-9 and TRBJ2-5): DTGVSQNPRHKITKRGQNVTFRCDPISEHNRLYWYRQTLGQGPEFLTYFQNEAQLEKSRLLSDRFSAERPKGSFSTLEIQRTEQGDSAMYLCAGRGVQETQYFGPGTRLLVL.

The chain uses TRBV28 and TRBJ1-4; 7 positions agree with TRBD1. Germline lookup yields CDR1 MDHEN and CDR2 SYDVKM. The CDR3 length is 14 residues. V was pared by 10 bases and J by 3 bases, with 8 bases of the junction left unmatched. This chain's CDR3 is CAIKSGTANEKLFF. The CDR3 nucleotides are TGTGCCATCAAGTCCGGGACAGCTAATGAAAAACTGTTTTTT.

The chain is built from TRBV30 and TRBJ1-3; no definite D call. V was trimmed by 5 bases and J by 1 base, leaving 9 bases between them. The CDR3 length is 13 residues. The germline V gene has CDR1 GTSNPN and CDR2 SVGIG (reference sequence). The CDR3 sequence: CAWDLTSGNTIYF. In DNA form, the CDR3 reads TGTGCCTGGGACCTTACGTCTGGAAACACCATATATTTT.

The J gene is TRBJ2-4, the V gene TRBV5-4; 8 bases match TRBD2. CDR3 length: 16 amino acids. CDR1 and CDR2 (germline): SGHNT, YYREEE (reference sequence). The V segment lost 2 bases and the J segment 0 bases; nucleotides outside the gene matches: 4. For the CDR3, the DNA is TGTGCCAGCAGCTTCAGCGGGGGACTAGCCAAAAACATTCAGTACTTC. It yields the protein CASSFSGGLAKNIQYF.

The rearrangement uses TRBV19 and TRBJ1-1; 7 nucleotides line up with TRBD1. From germline, CDR1 is LNHDA and CDR2 SQIVND (reference sequence). The CDR3 runs to 15 residues. V shed 9 bases and J 1 base; nucleotides not matched to a gene: 11. CDR3 in DNA: TGTGCCAGCCGGGATTGGGACAGATCGAACACTGAAGCTTTCTTT. Translation: CASRDWDRSNTEAFF. The full variable domain, its missing parts supplied by reference TRBV19 and TRBJ1-1, is DGGITQSPKYLFRKEGQNVTLSCEQNLNHDAMYWYRQDPGQGLRLIYYSQIVNDFQKGDIAEGYSVSREKKESFPLTVTSAQKNPTAFYLCASRDWDRSNTEAFFGQGTRLTVV.

This chain links TRBV5-6 with TRBJ2-2, with TRBD2 matching 10 bases. Germline V lookup: CDR1 SGHDT, CDR2 YYEEEE. This CDR3 has 16 residues. V was pared by 2 bases and J by 2 bases, with 3 bases of the junction left unmatched. CDR3 sequence: CASSFLAGANTGELFF. The CDR3 nucleotides are TGTGCCAGCAGCTTCCTAGCGGGGGCCAACACCGGGGAGCTGTTTTTT.

The V gene is TRBV27, the J gene TRBJ2-7, with a tentative D call TRBD1 (6 bases). This CDR3 contains 16 residues. The ends were cut back, 0 bases at V and 2 bases at J, with 14 bases in the middle. Germline CDR1 and CDR2: MNHEY and SMNVEV (reference sequence). The CDR3 nucleotides are TGTGCCAGCAGTTTATCAGGCGTAGGGGGAACCTACGAGCAGTACTTC. It is translated as CASSLSGVGGTYEQYF.

The chain carries TRBV5-1 and TRBJ2-2; D is tentatively TRBD1 or TRBD2 (5 bases each). This CDR3 is 16 amino acids long. Germline CDR1 and CDR2: SGHRS and YFSETQ. V lost 7 bases to trimming and J lost 6 bases, with 22 bases between them. This CDR3 is CASRIRGDGGPGELFF. The CDR3 region has the DNA TGCGCCAGCCGAATCCGAGGGGACGGCGGCCCCGGGGAGCTGTTTTTT.

The V call is TRBV19, the J call TRBJ2-2, with 7 bases fitting TRBD1. CDR1 is LNHDA and CDR2 is SQIVND in the germline V gene (reference sequence). With V trimmed by 4 bases and J by 1 base, 0 bases remained unmatched. There are 14 residues in the CDR3. DNA of the CDR3: TGTGCCAGTAGTAGACAGGGGAACACCGGGGAGCTGTTTTTT. This translates into CASSRQGNTGELFF.

This sequence joins TRBV11-2 and TRBJ2-3; D is perhaps TRBD1 (6 bases). The length of the CDR3 is 14 residues. In germline, CDR1 is SGHAT, CDR2 FQNNGV. V was trimmed by 3 bases and J by 5 bases, leaving 12 bases between them. The CDR3 spells CASSFRTAEDTQYF. CDR3 bases: TGTGCCAGCAGCTTCAGGACAGCTGAAGATACGCAGTATTTT.

The CDR3 nucleotides are TGTGCCAGCAGTGGGCCCATTAGGGGGACAGGGGATGAGCAGTACTTC. Encoded protein: CASSGPIRGTGDEQYF. V usage is TRBV6-1 and J usage is TRBJ2-7; 10 bases line up with TRBD1. CDR3 length: 16 amino acids. V was pared by 4 bases and J by 7 bases, with 13 bases of the junction left unmatched. CDR1 and CDR2 from the germline V gene are MNHNS and SASEGT.